This T cell receptor beta chain was retrieved from a study of cytomegalovirus exposure and HLA in healthy donors. Study conclusions and caveats: Owing to their indistinguishability, certain V segments, notably TRBV6-2 and TRBV6-3, were excluded.

With 60 Vbeta and 13 Jbeta primers, the PCR was carried out. As handled by the study authors: Unique TCR beta chains totaled some 80 million in a later count, with approximately 10 million of them shared. Repertoires were generated with immunoSEQ multiplex PCR, while TCRdb's copy carries only in-frame clones and drops some. V, J and clone size are taken as reported in that table, and D and trimming were inferred from the DNA itself. The sample contains 200,000 to 250,000 clones, just under 85% of which appear only once. The CDR3 has 14 amino acids. Germline CDR1 is LGHNA and CDR2 is YSLEER. Deletions cut 0 bases from V and 8 bases from J, with 10 bases between. Concerning this clone: The antigen remains unidentified.

The chain combines TRBV4-3 with TRBJ1-4; D is ambiguous. The sequence was obtained from a woman aged 40 to 49 in good health and CMV-seronegative. The sequencing sample was made of PBMCs. The CDR3 protein is CASSQDRGSEKLFF. Written as DNA, the CDR3 is TGCGCCAGCAGCCAAGATCGAGGAAGCGAAAAACTGTTTTTT.